A selection of T cell receptor beta chains follows, all from one sample in a study of cytomegalovirus exposure and HLA in healthy donors. Profiled with immunoSEQ multiplex PCR; TCRdb holds only in-frame clones, not every one. The table has approximately 140,000 clones, roughly 90% seen once. The sequenced sample was PBMCs. The receptor set was obtained from a woman between 40 and 50 years old in good health and CMV-seronegative. The CDR3 runs from the conserved cysteine through the conserved F or W. A D gene is named only where the DNA matches it firmly. Clone size is stated in some rows and not others, as once, few, many or a class when expanded.

v_gene,abundance,j_gene,len,d_gene,CDR3aa,CDR3nt
TRBV7-2,.,TRBJ2-1,14,.,CASSPDWSYNEQFF,TGTGCCAGCAGCCCGGACTGGAGCTACAATGAGCAGTTCTTC
TRBV10-1,.,TRBJ2-1,14,TRBD2,CASSWREGLNEQFF,TGCGCCAGCAGTTGGAGGGAGGGATTAAATGAGCAGTTCTTC
TRBV4-1,.,TRBJ2-1,15,TRBD2,CASSPAGGRAGEQFF,TGCGCCAGCAGCCCGGCGGGCGGGAGGGCCGGTGAGCAGTTCTTC
TRBV6-1,.,TRBJ1-4,15,TRBD1,CASRGGTGFYEKLFF,TGTGCCAGCAGAGGGGGGACAGGGTTCTATGAAAAACTGTTTTTT
TRBV9,few,TRBJ2-2,15,.,CASSVEAGRTGELFF,TGTGCCAGCAGCGTAGAGGCAGGAAGGACCGGGGAGCTGTTTTTT
TRBV4-2,.,TRBJ2-7,15,.,CASSQDAGQTYEQYF,TGTGCCAGCAGCCAAGATGCGGGCCAGACCTACGAGCAGTACTTC
TRBV10-3,.,TRBJ1-5,14,.,CAISESDGVQPQHF,TGTGCCATCAGTGAGTCGGACGGGGTACAGCCCCAGCATTTT
TRBV5-4,.,TRBJ2-3,16,TRBD1,CASSLVVGGDTDTQYF,TGTGCCAGCAGCTTGGTGGTAGGGGGCGACACAGATACGCAGTATTTT
TRBV15,once,TRBJ1-4,15,TRBD1,CATSGDRGRNEKLFF,TGTGCCACCAGCGGAGACAGGGGGCGGAATGAAAAACTGTTTTTT
TRBV6-1,.,TRBJ2-7,13,TRBD2,CASSEAGRGEQYF,TGTGCCAGCAGTGAAGCGGGGAGGGGCGAGCAGTACTTC
TRBV13,.,TRBJ2-1,14,TRBD2,CASSLVGGGFEQFF,TGTGCCAGCAGCTTAGTTGGGGGAGGGTTTGAGCAGTTCTTC
TRBV13,.,TRBJ2-3,15,.,CASSLFGGGADTQYF,TGTGCCAGCAGCTTATTTGGGGGGGGCGCGGATACGCAGTATTTT
TRBV27,.,TRBJ2-7,13,TRBD2,CASSLASGSEQYF,TGTGCCAGCAGTTTGGCTAGCGGGAGCGAGCAGTACTTC
TRBV2,.,TRBJ2-1,16,TRBD1,CASNGGIGTGDNEQFF,TGTGCCAGCAATGGGGGGATAGGGACAGGTGACAATGAGCAGTTCTTC
TRBV10-3,.,TRBJ1-6,15,.,CAISEGSGSPSPLHF,TGTGCCATCAGTGAGGGCAGCGGGTCCCCGTCACCCCTCCACTTT
TRBV10-3,.,TRBJ2-5,16,TRBD2,CAISLGLAGPQETQYF,TGTGCCATCAGCCTCGGACTAGCGGGACCCCAAGAGACCCAGTACTTC
TRBV6-5,.,TRBJ2-1,13,.,CASSYSGPDEQFF,TGTGCCAGCAGTTACTCTGGCCCCGATGAGCAGTTCTTC